The 14 T cell receptor beta chains given below trace back to one sample, sequenced in a study of T cell repertoires in cytomegalovirus infection. TCRdb used MiXCR to reprocess the reads, holding one entry per CDR3 protein. The sample lists about 920,000 distinct CDR3 sequences; around 30% were seen once. No antigen has been assigned to these receptors. The material sequenced was cultured CD8+ T cells from PBMCs, taken from culture after CMV antigen stimulation. The source of these receptors is a human donor in good health (CMV status not recorded). Some clones in this sample may be carry-over from other donors' samples.

This chain connects TRBV6-1 to TRBJ2-1; D is unresolved. Germline CDR1 and CDR2: MNHNS and SASEGT. The CDR3 consists of 16 residues. Trimming cost V 7 bases and J 8 bases, with 24 bases left between them. The CDR3 DNA sequence: TGTGCCAGCACCTTTTCCCCATGGTTGTTAGAATATGAGCAGTTCTTC. Protein product: CASTFSPWLLEYEQFF.

This clonotype turned up a few times. The chain carries TRBV10-3 and TRBJ2-6; the D call may be TRBD1 or TRBD2 (6 bases each). The CDR3 is 18 amino acids. V lost 4 bases, J lost 0 bases, and 16 bases lay in between. Germline loops: CDR1 ENHRY, CDR2 SYGVKD. The CDR3 bases are TGTGCCATCAGTGGACCGGGGGCTTCCTACTCTGGGGCCAACGTCCTGACTTTC. Protein sequence: CAISGPGASYSGANVLTF.

V is TRBV4-1 and J is TRBJ2-1; the D gene is possibly TRBD1 (6 bases). The germline V and J ends were trimmed by 1 base and 6 bases, with 13 bases remaining between them. Germline values: CDR1 MGHRA, CDR2 YSYEKL. CDR3 length equals 15 residues. The CDR3 bases are TGCGCCAGCAGCCAAGGGCCTCTGGGGGCCAATGAGCAGTTCTTC. It codes for CASSQGPLGANEQFF.

A remark on this clonotype: Mismatch with germline at one junction end may stem from a read error. CDR3 sequence: CANSPLDRRSNEQFF. Here the CDR3 DNA reads TGTGCCAACAGCCCTCTGGACAGGAGATCCAATGAGCAGTTCTTC. V and J are TRBV7-9 and TRBJ2-1, with 7 bases matching TRBD1. The germline gives CDR1 SEHNR, CDR2 FQNEAQ (reference sequence). The CDR3 loop spans 15 amino acids.

This clonotype was observed a handful of times. This rearrangement joins TRBV6-2 or TRBV6-3 to TRBJ1-5; D is possibly TRBD1 (5 bases). Germline-derived CDR1 and CDR2 are MNHEY and SVGEGT. The CDR3 totals 16 residues. V lost 8 bases, J lost 7 bases, and 24 bases lay in between. The CDR3 DNA sequence: TGTGCCAGCGGAAAATCTTGGGGGGGGGTATCGCAGCCCCAGCATTTT. As protein: CASGKSWGGVSQPQHF.

This clonotype was counted a few times. The rearrangement links TRBV27 to TRBJ2-5; tentatively, D is TRBD1 (5 bases). In germline, CDR1 is MNHEY, CDR2 SMNVEV (reference sequence). This CDR3 comprises 13 residues. The V end lost 4 bases, the J end lost 5 bases, and 11 bases lay between the germline ends. Written as DNA, the CDR3 is TGTGCCAGCAGTTCAACAGGATGGGAGACCCAGTACTTC. As protein: CASSSTGWETQYF.

This clonotype was detected a few times. The CDR3 region is CSVREENTEAFF. In DNA form, the CDR3 reads TGCAGCGTCCGAGAGGAGAACACTGAAGCTTTCTTT. J is TRBJ1-1 and V is TRBV29-1; D is undetermined. Germline V gene sequence: CDR1 SQVTM, CDR2 ANQGSEA. V was shortened by 6 bases and J by 1 base, with 9 bases between the two germline ends. The CDR3 length is 12 residues.

J is TRBJ2-3 and V is TRBV27, with D uncertain. Germline V gene sequence: CDR1 MNHEY, CDR2 SMNVEV (reference sequence). There are 14 residues in the CDR3. V lost 6 bases and J 1 base, leaving 11 bases between the germline ends. CDR3 coding DNA: TGTGCCAGCAGCCAACTTGTGGGCACAGATACGCAGTATTTT. Encoded protein: CASSQLVGTDTQYF.

The rearrangement links TRBV6-1 to TRBJ1-4; D is unclear. V lost 3 bases and J 4 bases, leaving 15 bases between the germline ends. The CDR3 has 16 amino acids. Germline-derived CDR1 and CDR2 are MNHNS and SASEGT. The CDR3 is CASSERRGNLNEKLFF. The CDR3 nucleotides are TGTGCCAGCAGTGAGAGACGAGGAAACCTTAATGAAAAACTGTTTTTT.

In this sample, this clonotype turned up a few times. The V and J genes are TRBV6-2 or TRBV6-3 and TRBJ2-2, with no clear D. Germline values: CDR1 MNHEY, CDR2 SVGEGT. This CDR3 contains 15 residues. The V and J ends lost 7 bases and 1 base respectively, with 13 bases between them. CDR3 in amino acids: CASTPSLQNTGELFF. DNA of the CDR3: TGTGCCAGCACCCCAAGTTTACAGAACACCGGGGAGCTGTTTTTT.

This clonotype turned up a few times. One junction end disagrees with the germline gene, perhaps due to a read error. The chain carries TRBV12-3 or TRBV12-4 and TRBJ2-1, with D perhaps matching TRBD2 (6 bases). CDR3 size: 11 residues. The CDR3 region has the DNA TGTGCCAGCAGCATGGACACCCCGGAGGGCTTC. The encoded protein is CASSMDTPEGF.

This chain joins TRBV19 and TRBJ2-7; D remains unclear. V lost 6 bases, J lost 4 bases, and 13 bases lay in between. The length of the CDR3 is 13 residues. Germline V gene lookup returns CDR1 LNHDA and CDR2 SQIVND (reference sequence). This chain's CDR3 is CASSGSEKYEQYF. The CDR3 DNA reads TGTGCCAGTAGCGGCAGCGAAAAATACGAGCAGTACTTC.

This clonotype was counted at least ten times. One end of the junction fails to match germline, which may point to a read error. V and J are TRBV6-2 or TRBV6-3 and TRBJ1-5; TRBD1 might be the D (5 bases). In germline, CDR1 is MNHEY, CDR2 SVGEGT. The CDR3 totals 14 residues. The DNA of the CDR3 is TGTGCCAGCACTAACGGGGCAGTAAATCAACCCCAGCATTTT. This encodes CASTNGAVNQPQHF.

The gene calls are TRBV19 and TRBJ1-1; weak D call: TRBD1 (6 bases). Trimming stripped 1 base from V and 2 bases from J, with 8 bases between. In germline, CDR1 is LNHDA, CDR2 SQIVND (reference sequence). The CDR3 spans 14 residues. CDR3 in amino acids: CASSIAGANTEAFF. In DNA form, the CDR3 reads TGTGCCAGTAGTATAGCAGGGGCTAACACTGAAGCTTTCTTT.